The entry below describes one TCR beta chain. Its target is not known. The sample is drawn from a study of blood T cells in healthy people across ages. About the study: Per every two T cells, about one barcoded beta molecule was captured by template switching.

Primed by a sample-barcoded 5' primer and a J-beta primer mix, a second PCR proceeded for 7 to 11 cycles. TCRdb used MiXCR to reprocess the 5' RACE reads, holding one entry per CDR3 protein. The sample carries 700,000 to 950,000 distinct CDR3 sequences, 58% recorded once. Study-wide results and limits: Across the age range, TCR beta diversity per million T cells fell in a roughly linear way.

The CDR3 has 14 amino acids. Germline V gene sequence: CDR1 LGHNA, CDR2 YSLEER. Deletions cut 0 bases from V and 11 bases from J, with 16 bases between. Every participating donor contributed approximately 10 milliliters of peripheral blood through a draw. Each sample yielded at least 5 micrograms of PBMC total RNA. The TCR comes from a man aged 30 to 39 in good health. The J gene is TRBJ2-5, the V gene TRBV4-3; D ambiguous. The specimen sequenced was blood. CDR3 region: CASSQEKVDGKQYF. CDR3 nucleotides: TGCGCCAGCAGCCAAGAAAAGGTCGATGGAAAGCAGTACTTC.